This record looks at one T cell receptor (beta chain) sequence and its context. What it recognizes is unknown. This sample is drawn from a study of primary melanoma T cells and metastatic recurrence. Study information: Primary melanomas here were stage T2 to T4, over 1 mm thick.

Whole-study results and caveats: A T-cell-mediated antitumor response in primary melanoma was only suggested. Progression-free survival prediction reportedly improved most when T-cell fraction, rather than another histopathological variable, joined tumor thickness. Melanomas with T-cell fraction above 20% appeared to have better outcomes.

The CDR3 spans 17 residues. Germline CDR1 reads SGHNT; CDR2 reads YENEEA. The trim removed 4 bases at V and 2 bases at J, leaving 6 bases unmatched. TCRdb keeps only in-frame clones here, not all; method: immunoSEQ multiplex PCR. The sample's table shows roughly 66 clones. This receptor was taken from a human donor with melanoma. The chain links TRBV11-3 to TRBJ2-1, with TRBD2 matching 12 bases. Sample: melanoma tumor tissue. CDR3 bases: TGTGCCAGCAGCTCCCGACGACTAGCGGGGGCCTACAATGAGCAGTTCTTC. Translation gives CASSSRRLAGAYNEQFF.